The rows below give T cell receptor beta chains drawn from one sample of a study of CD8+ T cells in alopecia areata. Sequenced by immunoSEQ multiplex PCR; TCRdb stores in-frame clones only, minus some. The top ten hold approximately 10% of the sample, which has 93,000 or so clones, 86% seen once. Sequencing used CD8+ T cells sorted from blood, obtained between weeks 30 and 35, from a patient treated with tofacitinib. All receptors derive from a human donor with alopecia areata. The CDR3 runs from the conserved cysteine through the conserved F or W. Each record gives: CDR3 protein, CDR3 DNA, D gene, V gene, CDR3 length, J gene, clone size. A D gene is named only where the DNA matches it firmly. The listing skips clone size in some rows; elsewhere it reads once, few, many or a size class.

cdr3_aa: CASSDVSSGDQFF; cdr3_nt: TGTGCCAGCAGTGATGTGTCTAGCGGGGATCAGTTCTTC; d_call: TRBD2; v_call: TRBV2; cdr3_length: 13; j_call: TRBJ2-1; clone_size: few
cdr3_aa: CASIRSGGSDEQFF; cdr3_nt: TGCGCCAGCATTAGATCGGGAGGGTCTGATGAGCAGTTCTTC; d_call: TRBD2; v_call: TRBV5-1; cdr3_length: 14; j_call: TRBJ2-1; clone_size: .
cdr3_aa: CASSPGGSNQPQHF; cdr3_nt: TGCGCCAGCAGCCCTGGGGGCAGCAATCAGCCCCAGCATTTT; d_call: .; v_call: TRBV4-1; cdr3_length: 14; j_call: TRBJ1-5; clone_size: .
cdr3_aa: CASSLSGDTQYF; cdr3_nt: TGTGCCAGCAGCTTGTCGGGGGATACGCAGTATTTT; d_call: .; v_call: TRBV7-9; cdr3_length: 12; j_call: TRBJ2-3; clone_size: few
cdr3_aa: CASSQDVGTNYGYTF; cdr3_nt: TGCGCCAGCAGCCAAGACGTAGGGACTAACTATGGCTACACCTTC; d_call: .; v_call: TRBV4-1; cdr3_length: 15; j_call: TRBJ1-2; clone_size: .
cdr3_aa: CASSLVAGNTIYF; cdr3_nt: TGTGCCAGCAGCTTGGTGGCAGGAAACACCATATATTTT; d_call: .; v_call: TRBV5-6; cdr3_length: 13; j_call: TRBJ1-3; clone_size: .
cdr3_aa: CASSLWGTGWNEQFF; cdr3_nt: TGTGCCAGCAGCTTGTGGGGGACAGGGTGGAATGAGCAGTTCTTC; d_call: TRBD1; v_call: TRBV5-6; cdr3_length: 15; j_call: TRBJ2-1; clone_size: .
cdr3_aa: CASSRTVSSYEQYF; cdr3_nt: TGTGCCAGCAGCCGCACAGTAAGCTCCTACGAGCAGTACTTC; d_call: .; v_call: TRBV6-5; cdr3_length: 14; j_call: TRBJ2-7; clone_size: .
cdr3_aa: CASSLVAPLADEQFF; cdr3_nt: TGTGCCAGCAGCTTAGTAGCGCCATTAGCCGATGAGCAGTTCTTC; d_call: .; v_call: TRBV7-9; cdr3_length: 15; j_call: TRBJ2-1; clone_size: .
cdr3_aa: CASSLPRDREDGYTF; cdr3_nt: TGTGCCAGCAGCCTCCCACGGGACAGGGAAGATGGCTACACCTTC; d_call: TRBD1; v_call: TRBV7-9; cdr3_length: 15; j_call: TRBJ1-2; clone_size: .
cdr3_aa: CASSQGQGSYEQYF; cdr3_nt: TGCGCCAGCAGCCAAGGACAGGGATCCTACGAGCAGTACTTC; d_call: TRBD1; v_call: TRBV4-1; cdr3_length: 14; j_call: TRBJ2-7; clone_size: .
cdr3_aa: CASSQEGQSSYNEQFF; cdr3_nt: TGCGCCAGCAGCCAAGAGGGTCAAAGCTCCTACAATGAGCAGTTCTTC; d_call: .; v_call: TRBV4-1; cdr3_length: 16; j_call: TRBJ2-1; clone_size: .
cdr3_aa: CASNPLAGSNTGELFF; cdr3_nt: TGTGCCAGCAACCCCCTAGCGGGGTCGAACACCGGGGAGCTGTTTTTT; d_call: TRBD2; v_call: TRBV7-6; cdr3_length: 16; j_call: TRBJ2-2; clone_size: .
cdr3_aa: CAWSVGETGTPNYGYTF; cdr3_nt: TGTGCCTGGAGTGTTGGGGAGACAGGGACCCCTAACTATGGCTACACCTTC; d_call: TRBD1; v_call: TRBV30; cdr3_length: 17; j_call: TRBJ1-2; clone_size: .
cdr3_aa: CASSAEGDQPQHF; cdr3_nt: TGCGCCAGCAGCGCCGAGGGGGATCAGCCCCAGCATTTT; d_call: .; v_call: TRBV5-1; cdr3_length: 13; j_call: TRBJ1-5; clone_size: .
cdr3_aa: CASSPTLGLAGSYEQYF; cdr3_nt: TGTGCCAGCAGCCCTACCCTGGGACTAGCGGGATCCTACGAGCAGTACTTC; d_call: TRBD2; v_call: TRBV7-9; cdr3_length: 17; j_call: TRBJ2-7; clone_size: .
cdr3_aa: CASSQVGQGDTDTQYF; cdr3_nt: TGCGCCAGCAGCCAAGTCGGGCAGGGTGACACAGATACGCAGTATTTT; d_call: .; v_call: TRBV4-1; cdr3_length: 16; j_call: TRBJ2-3; clone_size: .
cdr3_aa: CASSLVGWLYGQYF; cdr3_nt: TGCGCCAGCAGCTTGGTAGGCTGGCTCTACGGGCAGTACTTC; d_call: .; v_call: TRBV5-1; cdr3_length: 14; j_call: TRBJ2-7; clone_size: .
cdr3_aa: CASSYGLAGGAGEEQFF; cdr3_nt: TGCGCCAGCAGCTATGGACTAGCGGGAGGGGCTGGAGAAGAGCAGTTCTTC; d_call: TRBD2; v_call: TRBV5-1; cdr3_length: 17; j_call: TRBJ2-1; clone_size: once
cdr3_aa: CASSPEGREYGYTF; cdr3_nt: TGTGCCAGCAGTCCAGAGGGCAGAGAATATGGCTACACCTTC; d_call: .; v_call: TRBV27; cdr3_length: 14; j_call: TRBJ1-2; clone_size: .
cdr3_aa: CASSGRQAPETQYF; cdr3_nt: TGCGCCAGCAGTGGACGACAGGCTCCAGAGACCCAGTACTTC; d_call: .; v_call: TRBV10-2; cdr3_length: 14; j_call: TRBJ2-5; clone_size: few
cdr3_aa: CASSGPGPPSLSTDTQYF; cdr3_nt: TGTGCCAGCAGCGGCCCGGGACCCCCCAGCTTGAGCACAGATACGCAGTATTTT; d_call: .; v_call: TRBV7-9; cdr3_length: 18; j_call: TRBJ2-3; clone_size: .
cdr3_aa: CSAQALYGYTF; cdr3_nt: TGCAGCGCTCAGGCGCTCTATGGCTACACCTTC; d_call: .; v_call: TRBV29-1; cdr3_length: 11; j_call: TRBJ1-2; clone_size: few
cdr3_aa: CASSHNRGGGTGELFF; cdr3_nt: TGCGCCAGCAGCCACAACAGGGGGGGAGGAACCGGGGAGCTGTTTTTT; d_call: .; v_call: TRBV4-1; cdr3_length: 16; j_call: TRBJ2-2; clone_size: .
cdr3_aa: CASSEADDYTDTQYF; cdr3_nt: TGTGCCAGCAGTGAAGCGGATGACTACACAGATACGCAGTATTTT; d_call: .; v_call: TRBV6-1; cdr3_length: 15; j_call: TRBJ2-3; clone_size: .
cdr3_aa: CASSEGQGIGETQYF; cdr3_nt: TGTGCCAGCAGCGAAGGACAGGGGATAGGTGAGACCCAGTACTTC; d_call: TRBD1; v_call: TRBV9; cdr3_length: 15; j_call: TRBJ2-5; clone_size: .
cdr3_aa: CSAKGAGGTEAFF; cdr3_nt: TGCAGCGCCAAGGGGGCCGGAGGGACTGAAGCTTTCTTT; d_call: TRBD1; v_call: TRBV29-1; cdr3_length: 13; j_call: TRBJ1-1; clone_size: .
cdr3_aa: CASSTRRTSGKVEQYF; cdr3_nt: TGTGCCAGTAGTACCCGGAGGACTAGCGGGAAGGTTGAGCAGTACTTC; d_call: TRBD2; v_call: TRBV19; cdr3_length: 16; j_call: TRBJ2-7; clone_size: .
cdr3_aa: CASSIDWGHPQHF; cdr3_nt: TGTGCCAGTAGTATAGACTGGGGGCACCCCCAGCATTTT; d_call: .; v_call: TRBV19; cdr3_length: 13; j_call: TRBJ1-5; clone_size: .
cdr3_aa: CSVEASNYGYTF; cdr3_nt: TGCAGCGTTGAAGCCTCTAACTATGGCTACACCTTC; d_call: .; v_call: TRBV29-1; cdr3_length: 12; j_call: TRBJ1-2; clone_size: .
cdr3_aa: CASSIGSQNTEAFF; cdr3_nt: TGTGCCAGTAGTATTGGTAGTCAGAACACTGAAGCTTTCTTT; d_call: .; v_call: TRBV19; cdr3_length: 14; j_call: TRBJ1-1; clone_size: .
cdr3_aa: CASSPPEGITRDTQYF; cdr3_nt: TGTGCCAGCTCACCACCCGAGGGTATTACGCGAGATACGCAGTATTTT; d_call: .; v_call: TRBV18; cdr3_length: 16; j_call: TRBJ2-3; clone_size: .
cdr3_aa: CASSFFASSYYEQYF; cdr3_nt: TGTGCCAGCAGCTTTTTCGCCAGTAGTTATTACGAGCAGTACTTC; d_call: .; v_call: TRBV11-2; cdr3_length: 15; j_call: TRBJ2-7; clone_size: .
cdr3_aa: CAWEPSGANVLTF; cdr3_nt: TGTGCCTGGGAGCCCTCTGGGGCCAACGTCCTGACTTTC; d_call: .; v_call: TRBV30; cdr3_length: 13; j_call: TRBJ2-6; clone_size: .
cdr3_aa: CAWSVRVSDEQYF; cdr3_nt: TGTGCCTGGAGTGTACGGGTTTCGGACGAGCAGTACTTC; d_call: .; v_call: TRBV30; cdr3_length: 13; j_call: TRBJ2-7; clone_size: .
cdr3_aa: CASSPGTAGAGTEAFF; cdr3_nt: TGCGCCAGCAGCCCCGGAACGGCGGGGGCTGGCACTGAAGCTTTCTTT; d_call: .; v_call: TRBV4-1; cdr3_length: 16; j_call: TRBJ1-1; clone_size: few
cdr3_aa: CASSVGGNGELFF; cdr3_nt: TGTGCCAGCAGCGTAGGAGGGAACGGGGAGCTGTTTTTT; d_call: .; v_call: TRBV9; cdr3_length: 13; j_call: TRBJ2-2; clone_size: .
cdr3_aa: CASSISRDRGTYEQYF; cdr3_nt: TGTGCCAGTAGTATTAGCAGGGACAGGGGGACCTACGAGCAGTACTTC; d_call: TRBD1; v_call: TRBV19; cdr3_length: 16; j_call: TRBJ2-7; clone_size: .
cdr3_aa: CASSSQLPNEKLFF; cdr3_nt: TGTGCCAGCAGTTCCCAACTGCCGAATGAAAAACTGTTTTTT; d_call: .; v_call: TRBV27; cdr3_length: 14; j_call: TRBJ1-4; clone_size: .
cdr3_aa: CASSVGGDTDTQYF; cdr3_nt: TGTGCCAGCAGCGTAGGCGGAGACACAGATACGCAGTATTTT; d_call: .; v_call: TRBV9; cdr3_length: 14; j_call: TRBJ2-3; clone_size: .
cdr3_aa: CASSDSAGIRQPQHF; cdr3_nt: TGTGCCAGCAGTGATTCGGCAGGGATCCGTCAGCCCCAGCATTTT; d_call: .; v_call: TRBV2; cdr3_length: 15; j_call: TRBJ1-5; clone_size: .